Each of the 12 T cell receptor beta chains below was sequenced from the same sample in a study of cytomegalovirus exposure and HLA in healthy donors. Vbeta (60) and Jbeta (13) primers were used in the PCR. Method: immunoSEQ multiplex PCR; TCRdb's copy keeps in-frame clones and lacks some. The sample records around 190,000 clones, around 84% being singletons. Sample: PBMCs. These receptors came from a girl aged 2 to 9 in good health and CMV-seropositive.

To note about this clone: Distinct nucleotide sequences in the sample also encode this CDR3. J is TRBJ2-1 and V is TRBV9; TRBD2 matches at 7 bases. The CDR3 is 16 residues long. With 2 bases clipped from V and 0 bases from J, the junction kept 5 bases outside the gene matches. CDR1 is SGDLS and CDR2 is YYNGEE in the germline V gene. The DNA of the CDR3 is TGTGCCAGCAGCGTGGGGGGGTCGAGCTCCTACAATGAGCAGTTCTTC. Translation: CASSVGGSSSYNEQFF.

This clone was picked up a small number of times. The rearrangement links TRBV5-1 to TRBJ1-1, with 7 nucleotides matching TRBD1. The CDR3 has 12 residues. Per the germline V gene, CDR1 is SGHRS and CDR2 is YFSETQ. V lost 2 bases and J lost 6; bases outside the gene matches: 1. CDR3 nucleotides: TGCGCCAGCAGCTTCGGGACAGCTGAAGCTTTCTTT. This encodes CASSFGTAEAFF.

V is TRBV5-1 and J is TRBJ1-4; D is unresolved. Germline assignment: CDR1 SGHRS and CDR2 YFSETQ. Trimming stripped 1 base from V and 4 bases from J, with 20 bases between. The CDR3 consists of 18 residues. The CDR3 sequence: CASSLRAVVRGFNEKLFF. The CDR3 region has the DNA TGCGCCAGCAGCTTGCGGGCAGTCGTGCGGGGATTTAATGAAAAACTGTTTTTT. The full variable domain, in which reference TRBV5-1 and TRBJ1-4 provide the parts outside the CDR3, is KAGVTQTPRYLIKTRGQQVTLSCSPISGHRSVSWYQQTPGQGLQFLFEYFSETQRNKGNFPGRFSGRQFSNSRSEMNVSTLELGDSALYLCASSLRAVVRGFNEKLFFGSGTQLSVL.

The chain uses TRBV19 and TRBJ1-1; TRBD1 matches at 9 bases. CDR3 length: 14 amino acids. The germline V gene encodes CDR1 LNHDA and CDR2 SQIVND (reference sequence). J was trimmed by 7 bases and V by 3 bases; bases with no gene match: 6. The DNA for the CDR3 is TGTGCCAGTAGTATGTCAGACAGGGGGAATGAAGCTTTCTTT. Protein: CASSMSDRGNEAFF. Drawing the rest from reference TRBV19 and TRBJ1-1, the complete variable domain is DGGITQSPKYLFRKEGQNVTLSCEQNLNHDAMYWYRQDPGQGLRLIYYSQIVNDFQKGDIAEGYSVSREKKESFPLTVTSAQKNPTAFYLCASSMSDRGNEAFFGQGTRLTVV.

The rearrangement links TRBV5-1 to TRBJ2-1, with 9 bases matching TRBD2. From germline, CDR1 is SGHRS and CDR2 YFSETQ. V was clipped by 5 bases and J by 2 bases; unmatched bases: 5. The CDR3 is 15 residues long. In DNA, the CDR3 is TGCGCCAGCAGTAGAGCGGGAGGAGCCTACAATGAGCAGTTCTTC. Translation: CASSRAGGAYNEQFF.

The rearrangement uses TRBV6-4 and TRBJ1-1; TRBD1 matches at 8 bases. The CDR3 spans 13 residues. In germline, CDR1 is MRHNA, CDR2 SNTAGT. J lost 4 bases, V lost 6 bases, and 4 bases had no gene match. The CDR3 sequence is CASSVTGGTEAFF. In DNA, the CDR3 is TGTGCCAGCAGCGTAACAGGGGGCACTGAAGCTTTCTTT.

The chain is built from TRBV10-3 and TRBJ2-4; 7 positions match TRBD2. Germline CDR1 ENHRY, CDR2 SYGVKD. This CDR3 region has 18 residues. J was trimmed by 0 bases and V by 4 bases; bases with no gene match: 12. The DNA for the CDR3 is TGTGCCATCAGTGGAAGCGGGGTAGTAGCCTCAGCCAAAAACATTCAGTACTTC. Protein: CAISGSGVVASAKNIQYF.

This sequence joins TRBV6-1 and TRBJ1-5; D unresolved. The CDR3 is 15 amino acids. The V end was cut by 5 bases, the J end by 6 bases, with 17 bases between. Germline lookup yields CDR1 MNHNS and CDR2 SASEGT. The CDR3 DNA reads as TGTGCCAGCAGTCCCGGTTTACGGTCTGGTCAGCCCCAGCATTTT. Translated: CASSPGLRSGQPQHF.

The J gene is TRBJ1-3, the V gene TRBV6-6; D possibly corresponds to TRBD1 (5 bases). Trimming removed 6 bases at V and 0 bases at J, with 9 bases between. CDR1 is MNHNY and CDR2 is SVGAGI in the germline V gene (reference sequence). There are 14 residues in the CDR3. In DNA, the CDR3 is TGTGCCAGCAGCGACAGTCCCTCTGGAAACACCATATATTTT. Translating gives CASSDSPSGNTIYF.

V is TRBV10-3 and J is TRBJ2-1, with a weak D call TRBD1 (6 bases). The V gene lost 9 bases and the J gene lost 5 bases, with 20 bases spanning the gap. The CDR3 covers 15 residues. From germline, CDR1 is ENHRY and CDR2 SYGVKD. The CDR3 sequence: CAIKEVQGIHNEQFF. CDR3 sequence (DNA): TGTGCCATTAAGGAAGTTCAGGGGATTCACAATGAGCAGTTCTTC.

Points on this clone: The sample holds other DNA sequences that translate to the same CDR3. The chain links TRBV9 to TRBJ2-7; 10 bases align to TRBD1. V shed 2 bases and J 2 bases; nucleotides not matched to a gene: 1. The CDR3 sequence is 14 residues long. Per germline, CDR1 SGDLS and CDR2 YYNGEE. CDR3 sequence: CASSVGTGAYEQYF. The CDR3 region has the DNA TGTGCCAGCAGCGTCGGGACAGGGGCCTACGAGCAGTACTTC.

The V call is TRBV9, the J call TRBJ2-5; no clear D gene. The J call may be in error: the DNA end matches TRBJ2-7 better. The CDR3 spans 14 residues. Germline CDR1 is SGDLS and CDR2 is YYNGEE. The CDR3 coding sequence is TGTGCCAGCAGCGTAATGTCCGACACCTACGAGCAGTACTTC. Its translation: CASSVMSDTYEQYF.